These T cell receptor beta chains were read from a single sample in a study of blood T cell repertoires in COVID-19. Repertoires were generated with immunoSEQ multiplex PCR, while TCRdb's copy carries only in-frame clones and drops some. Among a few hundred thousand clones listed, around 87% were seen once. The sample comprised peripheral blood. The receptors were sampled from a man aged 18 to 30 with active or convalescent COVID-19. Each CDR3 is given with its conserved first and last residue. The D gene is left open where the match is weak. Expanded clones are given a class, and other clones once, few, many or no size at all.

>TRBD2|TRBJ2-2|-|TRBV5-4
TGTGCCAGCAGCTTAACGGCGGGAGGGTCCGGGGAGCTGTTTTTT
CASSLTAGGSGELFF
>-|TRBJ1-2|-|TRBV7-3
TGTGCCAGCAGCCCAGGGAAGGGGCACGGCTACACCTTC
CASSPGKGHGYTF
>TRBD2|TRBJ2-5|-|TRBV10-2
TGCGCCAGCAGTATTACTAGCGGGGGGGCAAGGGAGACCCAGTACTTC
CASSITSGGARETQYF
>TRBD2|TRBJ2-1|-|TRBV7-6
TGTGCCAGCAGTCGGACTAGCGGGGAATTGGGCGATGAGCAGTTCTTC
CASSRTSGELGDEQFF
>TRBD1|TRBJ1-6|-|TRBV6-6
TGTGCCAGCAGCCCACAGGGGGGGAATTCACCCCTCCACTTT
CASSPQGGNSPLHF
>TRBD1|TRBJ1-4|few|TRBV7-9
TGTGCCAGCAGCGCAGGACAGGGGGCTGGAGAAAAACTGTTTTTT
CASSAGQGAGEKLFF
>-|TRBJ1-2|-|TRBV27
TGTGCCAGCAGTTCTCGGGGGACCTATGGCTACACCTTC
CASSSRGTYGYTF
>-|TRBJ1-5|-|TRBV28
TGTGCCGGAGGTGCAGGGGGCAATCAGCCCCAGCATTTT
CAGGAGGNQPQHF
>-|TRBJ2-7|-|TRBV19
TGTGCCAGTAGTACCGGGGTCCCCTACGAGCAGTACTTC
CASSTGVPYEQYF
>-|TRBJ2-5|-|TRBV21-1
TGTGCCAGCACCTCAGGGATCGAGACCCAGTACTTC
CASTSGIETQYF
>-|TRBJ1-2|-|TRBV5-1
TGCGCCAGCAGCCATACGAGACAGGCATTGGATGGCTACACCTTC
CASSHTRQALDGYTF
>-|TRBJ2-4|-|TRBV6-1
TGTGCCAGCAGTGATGGGGCGGGACCTCCCATTCAGTACTTC
CASSDGAGPPIQYF
>TRBD1|TRBJ2-3|-|TRBV27
TGTGCCAGCAGTTCCCATACAACAGGGGGGATCACAGATACGCAGTATTTT
CASSSHTTGGITDTQYF
>-|TRBJ1-2|once|TRBV12-3/TRBV12-4
TGTGCCAGCAGTTTTTACATCAATGGCTACACCTTC
CASSFYINGYTF
>TRBD2|TRBJ2-5|-|TRBV18
TGTGCCAGCTCAGAACTGGCGGGAGGCGAGACCCAGTACTTC
CASSELAGGETQYF
>-|TRBJ1-5|-|TRBV28
TGTGCCAGCAGTCTACGGAGGGCTCGAAGCAATCAGCCCCAGCATTTT
CASSLRRARSNQPQHF